This TCR beta chain was retrieved from a study of blood T cell repertoires in COVID-19. Across the study: Sources were T cells, B-cell-depleted T cells, or PBMCs; the material itself was cDNA or gDNA.

The V gene lost 2 bases and the J gene lost 5 bases, with 9 bases spanning the gap. This CDR3 is built from 13 residues. Germline V gene sequence: CDR1 MNHEY, CDR2 SMNVEV (reference sequence). Data came from immunoSEQ multiplex PCR; TCRdb stores just in-frame clones and leaves some out. Of 70,000 to 100,000 clones in the sample, roughly 90% were seen once. The V gene is TRBV27, the J gene TRBJ1-1, with a tentative D call TRBD1 (5 bases). This clonotype was obtained from a man aged 55 to 70 with acute or convalescent COVID-19. The sample was peripheral blood. In DNA, the CDR3 is TGTGCCAGCAGTTTAACCGACAGTACTGAAGCTTTCTTT. Its protein is CASSLTDSTEAFF.